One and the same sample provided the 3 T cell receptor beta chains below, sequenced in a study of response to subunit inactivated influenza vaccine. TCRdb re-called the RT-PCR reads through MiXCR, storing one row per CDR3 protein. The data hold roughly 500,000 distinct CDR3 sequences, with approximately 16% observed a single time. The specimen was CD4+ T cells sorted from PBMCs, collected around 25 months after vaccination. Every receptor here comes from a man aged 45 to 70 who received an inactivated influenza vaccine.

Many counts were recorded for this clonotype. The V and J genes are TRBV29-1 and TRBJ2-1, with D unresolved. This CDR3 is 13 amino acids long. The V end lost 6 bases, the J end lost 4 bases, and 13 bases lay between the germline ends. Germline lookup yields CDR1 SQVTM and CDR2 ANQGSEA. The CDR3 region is CSVREGLYNEQFF. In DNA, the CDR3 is TGCAGCGTCCGTGAAGGATTATACAATGAGCAGTTCTTC.

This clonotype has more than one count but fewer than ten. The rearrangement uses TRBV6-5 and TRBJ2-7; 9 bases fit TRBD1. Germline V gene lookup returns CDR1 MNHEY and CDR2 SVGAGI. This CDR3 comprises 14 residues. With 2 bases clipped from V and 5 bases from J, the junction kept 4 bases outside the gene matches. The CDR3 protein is CASSYRDRADEQYF. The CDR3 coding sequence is TGTGCCAGCAGTTACCGGGACAGGGCGGACGAGCAGTACTTC.

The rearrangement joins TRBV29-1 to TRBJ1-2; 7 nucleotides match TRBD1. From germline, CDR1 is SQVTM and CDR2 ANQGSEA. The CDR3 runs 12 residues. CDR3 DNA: TGCATCCTGGACAGGCGTTACTATGGCTACACCTTC. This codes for CILDRRYYGYTF.